A selection of T cell receptor beta chains follows, all from one sample in a study of regulatory T cells in long-lasting Graves disease. TCRdb ran MiXCR on the multiplex PCR reads and lists one entry per CDR3 protein. The sample has 300,000 to 400,000 distinct CDR3 sequences, around 20% seen once. The material was peripheral blood mononuclear cells (PBMCs), obtained when the disease was refractory, from a patient treated with antithyroid drugs. These receptors all stem from a female donor with Graves disease. CDR3s include the opening cysteine and the closing phenylalanine or tryptophan.

>TRBV12-3/TRBV12-4|TRBJ2-2
CASSPGFNTGELFF
>TRBV10-3|TRBJ2-7
CAISGTQGYEQYF
>TRBV6-1|TRBJ1-6
CASSATGPNSPLHF
>TRBV14|TRBJ1-4
CASSQYRGLREKLFF
>TRBV6-1|TRBJ2-4
CASTTDRGVKNIQYF
>TRBV6-1|TRBJ2-4
CASSEVLRASAGTKNIQYF
>TRBV7-2|TRBJ2-5
CASSPRASGSRETQYF
>TRBV7-9|TRBJ1-3
CASRREPGPGNTIYF
>TRBV7-2|TRBJ1-1
CASSLVGRGRMNTEAFF
>TRBV4-3|TRBJ2-5
CASSQDLGGGLETQYF
>TRBV7-9|TRBJ1-2
CASSLDRTAYGYTF
>TRBV6-2/TRBV6-3|TRBJ2-5
CASSEDLWERGIQETQYF
>TRBV20-1|TRBJ1-2
CSARAGSTNYGYTF
>TRBV7-2|TRBJ1-5
CASSLVGDQPQHF
>TRBV9|TRBJ1-6
CASSVGGWGNSPLHF
>TRBV5-1|TRBJ2-7
CASSFGGEYEQYF
>TRBV3-1|TRBJ2-1
CATRGVNEQFF
>TRBV5-1|TRBJ1-6
CASSIRTGPESPLHF
>TRBV11-2|TRBJ1-4
CASSLVGEKLFF
>TRBV7-9|TRBJ2-7
CASSNSGATYEQYF
>TRBV7-6|TRBJ1-1
CASSLDGSPDTEAFF
>TRBV20-1|TRBJ2-7
CSAHPSGRAHEQYF
>TRBV24-1|TRBJ2-6
CATSTGDRGFSGANVLTF